These 20 T cell receptor beta chains came from one sample sequenced in a study of T cells after yellow fever vaccination. TCRdb used MiXCR to reprocess the 5' RACE reads, holding one entry per CDR3 protein. The table has hundreds of thousands of distinct CDR3 sequences, roughly 14% seen once. Sequences were derived from PBMCs, sampled on the day of the yellow fever booster vaccination. These receptors were taken from a man aged 25 to 40 who received the YFV17D yellow fever vaccine.

V usage is TRBV20-1 and J usage is TRBJ2-7; D is possibly TRBD1 (7 bases). Germline V gene sequence: CDR1 DFQATT, CDR2 SNEGSKA (reference sequence). Trimming shortened V by 2 bases and J by 7 bases, and 21 bases separated the two germline ends. The CDR3 runs to 15 residues. CDR3 sequence: CSARPRGGGMREQYF. Written as DNA, the CDR3 is TGCAGTGCTAGACCTAGAGGAGGGGGCATGAGGGAGCAGTACTTC.

The chain joins TRBV3-1 to TRBJ1-5; D is uncertain. Trimming shortened V by 1 base and J by 3 bases, and 16 bases separated the two germline ends. Germline V lookup: CDR1 LGHDT, CDR2 YNNKEL (reference sequence). The CDR3 is 17 amino acids. The DNA of the CDR3 is TGTGCCAGCAGCCAAGCCAATCCGGCGGCCTTCAATCAGCCCCAGCATTTT. Translating gives CASSQANPAAFNQPQHF.

V and J are TRBV27 and TRBJ2-7, with D possibly TRBD1 on 6 matching bases. The length of the CDR3 is 15 residues. V was clipped by 5 bases and J by 3 bases, with 17 bases between them. Germline V gives CDR1 MNHEY, CDR2 SMNVEV (reference sequence). The CDR3 nucleotides are TGTGCCAGCAGTCGCTCCGGGACACTGAGCTACGAGCAGTACTTC. Translating it yields CASSRSGTLSYEQYF.

Details on this clonotype: An end of the junction does not agree with germline; a read error may underlie this. This chain's CDR3 is CASSLAGGVADTQYF. The CDR3 DNA is TGTGCCAGCAGTCTAGCGGGAGGTGTGGCAGATACGCAGTATTTT. This chain connects TRBV12-3 or TRBV12-4 to TRBJ2-3, with TRBD2 identical over 11 bases. The CDR3 is 15 amino acids.

This clonotype was counted only a few times. The chain links TRBV30 to TRBJ1-1; unclear D gene. Germline CDR1 is GTSNPN and CDR2 is SVGIG (reference sequence). With 2 bases removed from V and 0 bases from J, the gap between germline ends came to 7 bases. The CDR3 is 13 residues long. The CDR3: CAWSQELNTEAFF. CDR3 DNA: TGTGCCTGGAGTCAAGAATTGAACACTGAAGCTTTCTTT.

In this sample, this clonotype turned up many times. J is TRBJ2-2 and V is TRBV20-1; unclear D gene. The CDR3 spans 13 residues. V lost 3 bases, J lost 5 bases, and 10 bases lay in between. The V gene's germline CDR1 is DFQATT and CDR2 SNEGSKA (reference sequence). The DNA of the CDR3 is TGCAGTGCTAGTAAAAGGTTAACCGGGGAGCTGTTTTTT. Translation gives CSASKRLTGELFF.

This clonotype was counted between two and nine times. The chain is built from TRBV28 and TRBJ1-5; D unclear. With 5 bases removed from V and 2 bases from J, the gap between germline ends came to 10 bases. This CDR3 is 14 amino acids long. Germline CDR1 and CDR2: MDHEN and SYDVKM. The CDR3 DNA is TGTGCCAGCAGTGGATGGCGTGGCAATCAGCCCCAGCATTTT. It encodes CASSGWRGNQPQHF.

This clonotype has a count of ten or more. V is TRBV5-4 and J is TRBJ1-3, with no clear D. CDR3 size: 17 residues. Deletions cut 0 bases from V and 6 bases from J, with 19 bases between. Germline-derived CDR1 and CDR2 are SGHNT and YYREEE (reference sequence). This CDR3 reads CASSLGFVGQEENTIYF. The CDR3 nucleotides are TGTGCCAGCAGCTTGGGCTTTGTTGGGCAGGAAGAAAACACCATATATTTT.

This clonotype was detected many times. This chain links TRBV6-2 or TRBV6-3 with TRBJ2-3, with D unresolved. V was clipped by 6 bases and J by 2 bases, with 6 bases between them. Germline lookup yields CDR1 MNHEY and CDR2 SVGEGT. The CDR3 covers 12 residues. The CDR3 is CASRGSTDTQYF. The CDR3 DNA follows: TGTGCCAGCAGGGGATCCACAGATACGCAGTATTTT.

There are many counts of this clonotype. This rearrangement joins TRBV24-1 to TRBJ2-7, with D possibly TRBD1 on 5 matching bases. Trimming left V 3 bases short and J 13 bases short, with 27 bases between. The CDR3 runs 16 residues. CDR1 and CDR2 (germline): KGHDR, SFDVKD. CDR3: CATSDQGDYQSFRLYF. DNA of the CDR3: TGTGCCACCAGTGATCAAGGGGATTACCAAAGCTTTCGCCTTTACTTC.

This clonotype was detected only a few times. The rearrangement links TRBV20-1 to TRBJ2-7; TRBD2 is a possible D gene (6 bases). The CDR3 spans 14 residues. Trimming pared 4 bases from V and 3 bases from J, leaving 16 bases between. The germline V gene encodes CDR1 DFQATT and CDR2 SNEGSKA (reference sequence). The CDR3 protein is CSANPAGGNYEQYF. CDR3 bases: TGCAGTGCTAACCCCGCTGGCGGGAACTACGAGCAGTACTTC.

This clonotype has only a few counts. This chain connects TRBV6-5 to TRBJ2-7; D unclear. Trimming removed 2 bases from V and 2 bases from J, with 10 bases in between. The CDR3 covers 14 residues. Germline V gene data show CDR1 as MNHEY and CDR2 as SVGAGI. CDR3: CASSYRRQTYEQYF. The CDR3 DNA is TGTGCCAGCAGTTACAGGAGACAAACCTACGAGCAGTACTTC.

There are a few counts of this clonotype. The V gene is TRBV13, the J gene TRBJ2-2; TRBD2 matches 11 bases. CDR3 length: 17 residues. Unmatched junction bases numbered 10, after V lost 5 bases and J lost 5 bases. Germline CDR1 PRHDT, CDR2 FYEKMQ (reference sequence). In nucleotides, the CDR3 is TGTGCCAGCAGCGACCGACTAGCGGGAACTAGGACCGGGGAGCTGTTTTTT. It translates to CASSDRLAGTRTGELFF. Based on the CDR3 plus reference TRBV13 and TRBJ2-2, the full variable domain is AAGVIQSPRHLIKEKRETATLKCYPIPRHDTVYWYQQGPGQDPQFLISFYEKMQSDKGSIPDRFSAQQFSDYHSELNMSSLELGDSALYFCASSDRLAGTRTGELFFGEGSRLTVL.

The chain is built from TRBV20-1 and TRBJ2-5; D uncertain. The V gene's germline CDR1 is DFQATT and CDR2 SNEGSKA (reference sequence). This CDR3 spans 13 amino acids. Trimming removed 0 bases at V and 2 bases at J, with 7 bases between. CDR3 amino acids: CSARDVQQETQYF. CDR3 nucleotide sequence: TGCAGTGCTAGAGATGTACAGCAAGAGACCCAGTACTTC.

V is TRBV27 and J is TRBJ2-3; a possible D gene is TRBD2 (6 bases). The CDR3 has 16 amino acids. V dropped 5 bases and J dropped 2 bases, with 17 bases sitting between them. CDR1 MNHEY and CDR2 SMNVEV come from the germline V gene (reference sequence). Here the CDR3 DNA reads TGTGCCAGCAGTCTGGGACTCAGCCCGATCACAGATACGCAGTATTTT. It translates to CASSLGLSPITDTQYF.

This rearrangement joins TRBV3-1 to TRBJ2-7, with unresolved D. This CDR3 has 15 residues. V was pared by 2 bases and J by 0 bases, with 11 bases between. Germline CDR1 is LGHDT and CDR2 is YNNKEL (reference sequence). CDR3 amino acids: CASSQNRASSYEQYF. CDR3 bases: TGTGCCAGCAGCCAAAACCGGGCAAGCTCCTACGAGCAGTACTTC.

The chain combines TRBV12-3 or TRBV12-4 with TRBJ2-3; no definite D call. The V gene lost 6 bases and the J gene lost 4 bases, with 5 bases spanning the gap. The CDR3 length is 11 residues. The CDR3 DNA is TGTGCCAGCAGGCAGGCAGATACGCAGTATTTT. Its protein is CASRQADTQYF.

This clonotype was counted between two and nine times. The chain is built from TRBV10-3 and TRBJ2-3; D is unresolved. CDR1 ENHRY and CDR2 SYGVKD come from the germline V gene. Trimming removed 4 bases at V and 4 bases at J, with 3 bases between. The CDR3 extends over 11 amino acids. The CDR3 DNA follows: TGTGCCATCAGTGGTCCAGATACGCAGTATTTT. Encoded protein: CAISGPDTQYF.

V usage is TRBV29-1 and J usage is TRBJ1-5; no definite D call. V was cut by 4 bases and J by 5 bases, with 6 bases left in between. The CDR3 loop spans 11 amino acids. Germline loops: CDR1 SQVTM, CDR2 ANQGSEA. The DNA for the CDR3 is TGCAGCGTTGCCCCCCATCAGCCCCAGCATTTT. Its translation: CSVAPHQPQHF.

This clonotype occurred once. This rearrangement joins TRBV20-1 to TRBJ2-1, with D possibly being TRBD1 (6 bases). CDR3 size: 16 residues. Germline assignment: CDR1 DFQATT and CDR2 SNEGSKA (reference sequence). V lost 0 bases to trimming and J lost 0 bases, with 12 bases between them. The CDR3 bases are TGCAGTGCTAGAGATCTTCAGGGGAGCTCCTACAATGAGCAGTTCTTC. Translating it yields CSARDLQGSSYNEQFF.